This TCR beta chain was sequenced for a study of T-cell reconstitution after alpha-beta-depleted transplantation in children. Findings of the study overall: Reportedly, only several hundred clones from non-depleted graft cells drove alpha-beta T-cell counts at about two months. T-cell counts and diversity were attributed mostly to newly produced T cells one year after transplant. The study traced high day-60 TCRbeta diversity in some patients to surviving recipient T cells and thymic progenitors.

Using unique molecular identifiers, the investigators prepared the TCRbeta library. TCRdb itself ran the PCR reads through MiXCR, one entry per CDR3 protein. Among 580,000 or so distinct CDR3 sequences listed, approximately 22% were seen once. This clonotype was counted a few times. Its antigen is unknown. V was clipped by 7 bases and J by 7 bases, with 23 bases between them. This CDR3 is 15 amino acids long. The V call is TRBV12-3 or TRBV12-4, the J call TRBJ2-7; TRBD1 or TRBD2 may be the D gene (6 bases each). This clonotype originated in a boy younger than two who had a stem cell transplant for acute myeloid leukemia, so the T cells may come from the graft donor. The sample here was PBMCs, mostly from graft donor cells, taken 360 days after TCRalphabeta/CD19-depleted stem cell transplant. The CDR3 is CASTPTRDTVGEQYF. The CDR3 nucleotides read TGTGCCAGCACCCCGACGCGGGACACGGTAGGGGAGCAGTACTTC.